This TCR beta chain was documented in a study of long-term antiretroviral therapy in people with HIV. In each sample, roughly 1-11 million cryopreserved PBMC were present before DNA extraction. An immunoSEQ assay, version v3.0, was performed at survey level. Samples were sequenced targeting roughly 40,000-50,000 T-cell genomes each. Clones were read by immunoSEQ multiplex PCR, and TCRdb kept only the in-frame ones, dropping some. The data hold some 28,000 clones, with approximately 90% observed a single time. Findings and caveats of the study: Specimen acquisition occurred between the mid-2000s and the late 2010s, potentially under older ART regimens. With ART, diversity went up but was still lower than in transplant donor controls.

Regarding this clone: Its antigen is not known.

The sample here was unsorted PBMCs, taken 0.5 years after starting antiretroviral therapy. This clonotype originated in a woman aged 18-29 years with HIV.

The CDR3 region has the DNA TGTGCCAGTAGCCCACAAGCATTCACCGGGGAGCTGTTTTTT. As protein: CASSPQAFTGELFF. This chain uses TRBV19 with TRBJ2-2; D is unclear. CDR1 is LNHDA and CDR2 is SQIVND in the germline V gene (reference sequence). CDR3 length equals 14 residues. Deletions cut 6 bases from V and 4 bases from J, with 12 bases between.